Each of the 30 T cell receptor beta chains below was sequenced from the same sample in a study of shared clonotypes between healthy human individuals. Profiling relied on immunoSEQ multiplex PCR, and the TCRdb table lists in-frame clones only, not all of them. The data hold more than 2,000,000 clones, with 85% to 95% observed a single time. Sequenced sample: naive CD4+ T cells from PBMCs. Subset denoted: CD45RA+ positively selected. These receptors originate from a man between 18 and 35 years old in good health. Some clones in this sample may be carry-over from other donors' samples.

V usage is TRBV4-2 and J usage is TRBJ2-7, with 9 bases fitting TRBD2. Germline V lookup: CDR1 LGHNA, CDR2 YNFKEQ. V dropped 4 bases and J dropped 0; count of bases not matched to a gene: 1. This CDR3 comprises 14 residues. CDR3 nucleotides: TGTGCCAGCAGCCTGGGACTAGCCTCCTACGAGCAGTACTTC. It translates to CASSLGLASYEQYF.

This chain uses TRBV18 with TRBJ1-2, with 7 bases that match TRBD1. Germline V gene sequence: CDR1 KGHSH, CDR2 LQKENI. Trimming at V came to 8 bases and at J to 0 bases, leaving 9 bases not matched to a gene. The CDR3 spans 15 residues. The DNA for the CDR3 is TGTGCCAGCACGACCGGGACAGAAGCTAACTATGGCTACACCTTC. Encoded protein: CASTTGTEANYGYTF.

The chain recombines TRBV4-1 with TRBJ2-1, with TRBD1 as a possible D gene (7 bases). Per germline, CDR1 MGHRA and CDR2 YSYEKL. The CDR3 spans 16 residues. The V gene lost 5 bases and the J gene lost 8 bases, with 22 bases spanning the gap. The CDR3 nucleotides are TGCGCCAGCAGCTTACGGCTAGGAGGGGGCCAAGATGAGCAGTTCTTC. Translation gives CASSLRLGGGQDEQFF.

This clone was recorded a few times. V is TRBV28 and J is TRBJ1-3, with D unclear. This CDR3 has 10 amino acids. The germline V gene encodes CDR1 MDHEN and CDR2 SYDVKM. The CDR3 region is CATTGNTIYF. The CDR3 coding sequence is TGTGCTACGACTGGAAACACCATATATTTT. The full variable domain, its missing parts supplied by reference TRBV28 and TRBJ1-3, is DVKVTQSSRYLVKRTGEKVFLECVQDMDHENMFWYRQDPGLGLRLIYFSYDVKMKEKGDIPEGYSVSREKKERFSLILESASTNQTSMYLCATTGNTIYFGEGSWLTVV.

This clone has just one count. CDR3 sequence: CASSPPGVNEQYF. Here the CDR3 DNA reads TGTGCCAGCAGCCCTCCGGGGGTCAACGAGCAGTACTTC. The gene calls are TRBV6-5 and TRBJ2-5; TRBD2 might be the D (6 bases). Gene TRBJ2-7 matches the end of the DNA better, so the J call may be wrong. Germline V gives CDR1 MNHEY, CDR2 SVGAGI. This CDR3 has 13 residues.

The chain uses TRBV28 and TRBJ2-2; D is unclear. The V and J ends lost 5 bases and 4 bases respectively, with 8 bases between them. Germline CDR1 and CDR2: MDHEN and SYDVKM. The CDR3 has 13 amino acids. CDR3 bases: TGTGCCAGCAGTCCTACAAGCACCGGGGAGCTGTTTTTT. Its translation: CASSPTSTGELFF.

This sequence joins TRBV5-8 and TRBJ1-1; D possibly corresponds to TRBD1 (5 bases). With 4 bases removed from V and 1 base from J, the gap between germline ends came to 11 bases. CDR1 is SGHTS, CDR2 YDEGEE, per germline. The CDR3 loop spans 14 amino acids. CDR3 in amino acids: CASSLGLGNTEAFF. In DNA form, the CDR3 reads TGTGCCAGCAGCCTGGGACTCGGGAACACTGAAGCTTTCTTT.

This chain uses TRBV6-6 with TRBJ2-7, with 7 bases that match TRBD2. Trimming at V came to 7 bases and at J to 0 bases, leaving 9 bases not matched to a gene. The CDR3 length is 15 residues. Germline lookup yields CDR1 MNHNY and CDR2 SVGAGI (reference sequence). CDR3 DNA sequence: TGTGCCAGCACCAAAGCCGGGGGGAGCTCCTACGAGCAGTACTTC. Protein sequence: CASTKAGGSSYEQYF.

This chain's CDR3 is CASSAQAASYEQYF. DNA for the CDR3: TGTGCCAGCAGTGCCCAGGCCGCATCCTACGAGCAGTACTTC. This chain links TRBV2 with TRBJ2-7; D uncertain. The CDR3 spans 14 residues. V lost 4 bases, J lost 1 base, and 11 bases lay in between. CDR1 is SNHLY, CDR2 FYNNEI, per germline.

CDR3 in DNA: TGTGCCAGCAGTGAAGCGGACACCGGGACCACCATATATTTT. Residues: CASSEADTGTTIYF. V gene TRBV6-1 combines with J gene TRBJ1-3, with D possibly matching TRBD1 (5 bases). V was pared by 0 bases and J by 9 bases, with 12 bases between. This CDR3 is built from 14 residues. Germline CDR1 MNHNS, CDR2 SASEGT.

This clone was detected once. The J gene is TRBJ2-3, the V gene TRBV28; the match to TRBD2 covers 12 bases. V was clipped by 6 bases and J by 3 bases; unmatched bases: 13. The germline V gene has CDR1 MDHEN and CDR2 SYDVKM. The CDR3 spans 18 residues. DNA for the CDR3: TGTGCCAGCAGCCCTACCATTTCGACTAGCGGGAGAACAGATACGCAGTATTTT. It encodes CASSPTISTSGRTDTQYF.

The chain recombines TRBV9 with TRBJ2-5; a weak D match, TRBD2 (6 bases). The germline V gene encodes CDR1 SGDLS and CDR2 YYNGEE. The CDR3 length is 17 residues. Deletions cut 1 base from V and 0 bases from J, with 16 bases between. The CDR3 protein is CASSVPILIADQETQYF. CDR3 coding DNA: TGTGCCAGCAGCGTACCAATTTTAATAGCGGACCAAGAGACCCAGTACTTC.

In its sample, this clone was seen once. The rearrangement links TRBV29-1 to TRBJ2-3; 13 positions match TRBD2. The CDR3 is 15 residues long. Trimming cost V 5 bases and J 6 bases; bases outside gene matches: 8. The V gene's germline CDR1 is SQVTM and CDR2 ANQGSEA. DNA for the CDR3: TGCAGCGTTCTCAGACTAGCGGGAGGATCCGATACGCAGTATTTT. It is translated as CSVLRLAGGSDTQYF.

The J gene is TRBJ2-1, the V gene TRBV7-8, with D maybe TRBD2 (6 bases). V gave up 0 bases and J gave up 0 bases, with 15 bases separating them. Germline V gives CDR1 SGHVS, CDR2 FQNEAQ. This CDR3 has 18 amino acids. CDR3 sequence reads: CASSLARDSGGSYNEQFF. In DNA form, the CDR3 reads TGTGCCAGCAGCTTAGCGCGGGATAGCGGAGGCTCCTACAATGAGCAGTTCTTC.

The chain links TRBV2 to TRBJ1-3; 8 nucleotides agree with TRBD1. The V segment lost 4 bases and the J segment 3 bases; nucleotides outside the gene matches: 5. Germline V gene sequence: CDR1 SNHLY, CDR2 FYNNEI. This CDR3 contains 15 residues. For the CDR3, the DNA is TGTGCCAGCAGTGGACAGGGGATCATTGGAAACACCATATATTTT. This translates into CASSGQGIIGNTIYF.

CDR3 DNA: TGTGCCTGGAGGCACCTGAACCGAGCCGGGGCCAACGTCCTGACTTTC. Protein: CAWRHLNRAGANVLTF. This chain links TRBV30 with TRBJ2-6; no firm D call. V lost 3 bases to trimming and J lost 4 bases, with 16 bases between them. Germline CDR1 reads GTSNPN; CDR2 reads SVGIG (reference sequence). CDR3 size: 16 residues.

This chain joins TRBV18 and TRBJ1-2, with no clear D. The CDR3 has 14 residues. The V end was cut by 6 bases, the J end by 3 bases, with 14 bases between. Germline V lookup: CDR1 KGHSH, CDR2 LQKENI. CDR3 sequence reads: CASSPTVADYGYTF. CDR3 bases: TGTGCCAGCTCCCCCACAGTGGCGGACTATGGCTACACCTTC.

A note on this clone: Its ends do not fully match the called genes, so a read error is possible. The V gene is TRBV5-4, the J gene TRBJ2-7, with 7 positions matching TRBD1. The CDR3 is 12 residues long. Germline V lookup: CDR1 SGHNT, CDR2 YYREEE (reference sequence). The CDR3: CASSLKPGQPDF. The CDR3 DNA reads TGTGCCAGCAGCCTTAAGCCGGGACAGCCGGACTTC.

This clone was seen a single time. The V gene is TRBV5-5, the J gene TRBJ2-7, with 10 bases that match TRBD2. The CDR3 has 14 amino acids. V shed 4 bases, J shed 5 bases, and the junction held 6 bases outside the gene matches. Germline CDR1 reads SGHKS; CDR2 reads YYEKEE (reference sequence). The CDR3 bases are TGTGCCAGCAGCGCCATAGCGGGAGGCCACGAGCAGTACTTC. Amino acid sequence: CASSAIAGGHEQYF.

The CDR3 protein is CASSLGPGLYEQYF. The DNA of the CDR3 is TGTGCCAGCAGCCTAGGACCGGGGCTATACGAGCAGTACTTC. J is TRBJ2-7 and V is TRBV14, with D perhaps assigned TRBD1 or TRBD2 (5 bases each). The CDR3 is 14 amino acids. V was clipped by 4 bases and J by 4 bases, with 14 bases between them. Germline V lookup: CDR1 SGHDN, CDR2 FVKESK.

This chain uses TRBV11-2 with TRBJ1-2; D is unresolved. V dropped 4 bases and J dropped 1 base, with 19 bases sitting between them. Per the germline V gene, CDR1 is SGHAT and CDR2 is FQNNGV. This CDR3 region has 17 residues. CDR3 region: CASSSRVRAAGNYGYTF. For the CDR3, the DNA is TGTGCCAGCAGCTCTCGAGTACGGGCGGCCGGTAACTATGGCTACACCTTC.

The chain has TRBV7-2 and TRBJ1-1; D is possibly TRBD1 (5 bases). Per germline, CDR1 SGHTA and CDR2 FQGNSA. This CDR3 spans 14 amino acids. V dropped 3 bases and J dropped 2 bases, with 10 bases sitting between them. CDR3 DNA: TGTGCCAGCAGCTTCCTTAGGGGAAACACTGAAGCTTTCTTT. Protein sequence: CASSFLRGNTEAFF.

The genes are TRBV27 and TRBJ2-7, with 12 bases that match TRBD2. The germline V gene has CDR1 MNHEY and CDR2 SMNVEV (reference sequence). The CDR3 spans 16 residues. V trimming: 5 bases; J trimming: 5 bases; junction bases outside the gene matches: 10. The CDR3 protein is CASSNNRLAGVDEQYF. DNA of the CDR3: TGTGCCAGCAGTAATAACCGACTAGCGGGAGTTGACGAGCAGTACTTC.

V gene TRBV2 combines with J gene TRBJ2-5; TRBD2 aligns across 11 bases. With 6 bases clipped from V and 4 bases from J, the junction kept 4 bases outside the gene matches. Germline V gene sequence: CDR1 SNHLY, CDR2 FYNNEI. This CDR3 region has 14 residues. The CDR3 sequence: CASRLGTSGETQYF. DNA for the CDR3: TGTGCCAGCAGACTTGGGACTAGCGGAGAGACCCAGTACTTC.

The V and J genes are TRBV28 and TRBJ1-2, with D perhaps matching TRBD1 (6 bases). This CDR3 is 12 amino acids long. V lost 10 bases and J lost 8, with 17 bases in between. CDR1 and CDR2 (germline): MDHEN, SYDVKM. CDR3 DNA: TGTGCCATACTCCGGGACAATGGGGGCTACACCTTC. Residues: CAILRDNGGYTF.

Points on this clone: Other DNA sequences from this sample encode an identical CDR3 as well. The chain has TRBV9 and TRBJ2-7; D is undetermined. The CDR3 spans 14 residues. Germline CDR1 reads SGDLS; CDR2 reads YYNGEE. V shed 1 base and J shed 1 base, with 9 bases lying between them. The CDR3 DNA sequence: TGTGCCAGCAGCGTAACGTCTGGATCCTACGAGCAGTACTTC. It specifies CASSVTSGSYEQYF.

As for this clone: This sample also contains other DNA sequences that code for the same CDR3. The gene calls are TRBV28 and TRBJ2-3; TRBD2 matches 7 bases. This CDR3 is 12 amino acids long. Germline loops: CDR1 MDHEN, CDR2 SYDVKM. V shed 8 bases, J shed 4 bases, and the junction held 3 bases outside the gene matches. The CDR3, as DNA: TGTGCCAGCGGGGGAGGGGCAGATACGCAGTATTTT. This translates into CASGGGADTQYF.

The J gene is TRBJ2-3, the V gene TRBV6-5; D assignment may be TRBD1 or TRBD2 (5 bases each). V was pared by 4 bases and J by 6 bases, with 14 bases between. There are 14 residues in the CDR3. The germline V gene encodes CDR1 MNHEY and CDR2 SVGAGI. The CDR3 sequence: CASSWGFGKDTQYF. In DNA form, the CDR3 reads TGTGCCAGCAGTTGGGGCTTCGGGAAGGATACGCAGTATTTT.

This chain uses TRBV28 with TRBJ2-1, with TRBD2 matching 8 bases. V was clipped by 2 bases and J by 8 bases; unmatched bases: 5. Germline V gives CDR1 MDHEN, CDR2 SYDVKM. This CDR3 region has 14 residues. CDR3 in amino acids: CASSLPGTRYEQFF. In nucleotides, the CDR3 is TGTGCCAGCAGTTTACCCGGGACTAGGTATGAGCAGTTCTTC.

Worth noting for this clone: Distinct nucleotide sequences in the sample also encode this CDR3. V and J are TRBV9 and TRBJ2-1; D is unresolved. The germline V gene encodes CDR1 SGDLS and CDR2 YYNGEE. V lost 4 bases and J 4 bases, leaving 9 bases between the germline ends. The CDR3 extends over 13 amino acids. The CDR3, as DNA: TGTGCCAGCAGCCCGACTGGATACAATGAGCAGTTCTTC. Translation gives CASSPTGYNEQFF. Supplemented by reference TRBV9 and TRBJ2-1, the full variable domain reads DSGVTQTPKHLITATGQRVTLRCSPRSGDLSVYWYQQSLDQGLQFLIQYYNGEERAKGNILERFSAQQFPDLHSELNLSSLELGDSALYFCASSPTGYNEQFFGPGTRLTVL.